This TCR beta chain was found in a study of blood T cell repertoires in COVID-19 (TCRdb year 2020). Study-level background: Samples from collaborators originated in the United States, Italy and Spain and spanned both the acute and convalescent phases of COVID-19. The prospective study material was composed of cDNA or gDNA derived from T cells, B-cell-depleted T cells, or PBMCs. Subjects who had been exposed to COVID-19, were actively infected with it, or had recovered from it provided the deeply sampled blood TCRbeta repertoires that made up the dataset. The repertoires were released in a freely available public database intended as a resource for research on the immune response to SARS-CoV-2. The samples were drawn from two sources: the first 160 participants of the ongoing ImmuneRACE study, and over 1,000 subjects contributed by 6 global collaborators. Nearly every sample came with metadata listing a de-identified subject ID, COVID-19 status, age in years and sex. HLA class I and class II types, where available, came from metadata supplied by the sample provider rather than from assay-based typing. The paper as a whole reports these results and caveats: The amount of clinical and demographic metadata varied by source and participant and was provided uncurated.

In Seattle, one collaborating source enrolled patients while the infection was active and tracked those patients longitudinally over the course of disease. Collaborating institutions collected whole blood in K2EDTA tubes following their own protocols. For TCRbeta analysis, collaborators shipped samples in one of three forms: frozen whole blood, isolated PBMCs, or DNA extracted from either of those sample types. TCRbeta CDR3 regions were amplified from genomic DNA using the immunoSEQ Assay, a bias-controlled multiplex PCR. The authors processed their data as follows. The number of nucleated cells in each sample was estimated from the amplification of reference gene primers within the assay. Sequence reads were collapsed and filtered to measure the absolute abundance of every unique TCRbeta CDR3 rearrangement. For each sample, productive Simpson clonality was calculated by taking the square root of Simpson's diversity index across productive rearrangements. TCRdb limited this immuneACCESS table to in-frame rearrangements with V and J called. A share of clones is missing; checked studies link under half to unresolved V genes, and the rest is unexplained. Clonal size and the V and J genes are those of that table, whereas D and trimming came from the DNA. The sample yields fewer than 60,000 clones; 82% were counted once. The ten top clones hold about 9.9% of the sample.

With respect to this clone: There is no known antigen for this receptor. No qualities accompany the bases; no much larger clone lies one base away.

The V and J ends are trimmed by 4 bases and 3 bases, leaving 9 bases between them. The CDR3 runs 13 amino acids, cysteine and phenylalanine included. Only the CDR3 DNA stays, 39 bases, in frame from base 1. From a lookup of the germline V gene, CDR1 and CDR2 are LGHNA and YSLEER. Here the chain combines TRBV4-3 and TRBJ1-1; the D segment could be TRBD1, given 6 matching bases. The sample consisted of peripheral blood. This sequence originates from an elderly man with COVID-19, enrolled during active disease. The DNA sequence is as follows: TGCGCCAGCAGCCGGGGGCCCCACACTGAAGCTTTCTTT. Its protein is CASSRGPHTEAFF.